The 26 T cell receptor beta chains in this list originate from one sample, sequenced in a study of blood T cell repertoires in COVID-19. Sequencing used immunoSEQ multiplex PCR; TCRdb keeps in-frame clones, though not all of them. The sample has approximately 70,000 clones, about 70% seen once; the top ten hold under 40%. The sequencing sample was made of peripheral blood. These receptors came from a woman aged 70-85 years with acute or convalescent COVID-19.

V usage is TRBV2 and J usage is TRBJ2-1; maybe TRBD1 (6 bases). V dropped 6 bases and J dropped 4 bases, with 10 bases sitting between them. Germline CDR1 is SNHLY and CDR2 is FYNNEI. This CDR3 comprises 13 residues. The CDR3: CASRNRAYNEQFF. The CDR3 coding sequence is TGTGCCAGCAGGAACAGGGCATACAATGAGCAGTTCTTC.

The chain employs TRBV24-1 and TRBJ1-2; weak D call: TRBD1 (6 bases). This CDR3 has 13 residues. CDR1 and CDR2 from the germline V gene are KGHDR and SFDVKD. The ends were cut back, 3 bases at V and 6 bases at J, with 10 bases in the middle. The CDR3 here is CATSDPGQNGYTF. CDR3 DNA: TGTGCCACCAGTGATCCAGGACAGAATGGCTACACCTTC.

The chain links TRBV5-1 to TRBJ2-3; 10 nucleotides match TRBD1. V gave up 4 bases and J gave up 3 bases; unmatched junction bases: 5. Germline CDR1 is SGHRS and CDR2 is YFSETQ. The CDR3 runs 15 residues. The CDR3 coding sequence is TGCGCCAGCAGCACAAGGACAGGGGGTACAGATACGCAGTATTTT. It specifies CASSTRTGGTDTQYF.

This clone was detected many times. This chain uses TRBV7-9 with TRBJ1-3; TRBD1 aligns across 8 bases. The CDR3 is 17 residues long. V lost 4 bases, J lost 0 bases, and 8 bases stayed unmatched. From germline, CDR1 is SEHNR and CDR2 FQNEAQ (reference sequence). The CDR3 coding sequence is TGTGCCAGCAGCTCCCTAACAGGGGGGGTCTCTGGAAACACCATATATTTT. Translation gives CASSSLTGGVSGNTIYF. Full variable domain (missing parts from reference TRBV7-9 and TRBJ1-3): DTGVSQNPRHKITKRGQNVTFRCDPISEHNRLYWYRQTLGQGPEFLTYFQNEAQLEKSRLLSDRFSAERPKGSFSTLEIQRTEQGDSAMYLCASSSLTGGVSGNTIYFGEGSWLTVV.

This chain links TRBV7-6 with TRBJ1-4; no clear D gene. The ends were cut back, 4 bases at V and 3 bases at J, with 15 bases in the middle. The length of the CDR3 is 16 residues. Germline values: CDR1 SGHVS, CDR2 FNYEAQ. The CDR3 region is CASSSGPSGSNEKLFF. The CDR3 DNA is TGTGCCAGCAGCTCCGGACCCTCGGGGTCTAATGAAAAACTGTTTTTT.

The chain joins TRBV7-9 to TRBJ1-3; the D is unclear. Trimming left V 6 bases short and J 4 bases short, with 10 bases between. The CDR3 covers 13 residues. CDR1 and CDR2 from the germline V gene are SEHNR and FQNEAQ (reference sequence). The CDR3 spells CASSQISGNTIYF. The CDR3, as DNA: TGTGCCAGCAGTCAGATTTCGGGAAACACCATATATTTT.

This clone was seen only once. The chain employs TRBV19 and TRBJ2-4; 7 nucleotides line up with TRBD2. Germline loops: CDR1 LNHDA, CDR2 SQIVND (reference sequence). CDR3 length: 14 amino acids. J gave up 1 base and V 3 bases, and 0 bases lay outside the gene matches. CDR3 sequence (DNA): TGTGCCAGTAGTATGGGGGGGGCCAAAAACATTCAGTACTTC. It specifies CASSMGGAKNIQYF.

The chain uses TRBV6-1 and TRBJ1-5; the D gene is possibly TRBD1 (5 bases). Looked up from germline, CDR1 is MNHNS and CDR2 is SASEGT. Trimming stripped 1 base from V and 9 bases from J, with 16 bases between. The CDR3 is made up of 15 amino acids. CDR3 protein: CASSEVLGPGRPQHF. The CDR3 DNA follows: TGTGCCAGCAGTGAAGTACTGGGGCCCGGGAGGCCCCAGCATTTT.

This clone has only one observation. CDR3 residues: CASSLADGPLGETQYF. The DNA for the CDR3 is TGTGCCAGCAGCTTGGCCGACGGCCCGCTAGGAGAGACCCAGTACTTC. The chain links TRBV5-4 to TRBJ2-5; D remains ambiguous. V lost 0 bases to trimming and J lost 4 bases, with 16 bases between them. CDR1 is SGHNT, CDR2 YYREEE, per germline (reference sequence). CDR3 length equals 16 residues.

The chain recombines TRBV10-3 with TRBJ2-3, with TRBD2 matching over 9 bases. The V gene end was trimmed by 1 base and the J gene end by 2 bases; junction bases not matched to a gene: 4. From germline, CDR1 is ENHRY and CDR2 SYGVKD. The CDR3 is 16 residues long. CDR3 sequence: CAISEFGLANTDTQYF. The CDR3 DNA follows: TGTGCCATCAGTGAGTTCGGACTAGCGAACACAGATACGCAGTATTTT.

The chain carries TRBV7-8 and TRBJ1-4, with a possible D match to TRBD1 (6 bases). Between the trimmed V and J ends, which lost 1 base and 8 bases, there was a span of 14 bases. The germline CDR1 and CDR2 sequences are SGHVS and FQNEAQ. The CDR3 sequence is 15 residues long. This CDR3 reads CASSLGVRGEEKLFF. In DNA, the CDR3 is TGTGCCAGCAGCTTAGGAGTCAGGGGAGAGGAAAAACTGTTTTTT.

This clone has only a few counts. The J gene is TRBJ2-5, the V gene TRBV5-1; 15 nucleotides align to TRBD2. The CDR3 contains 17 residues. V trimming: 4 bases; J trimming: 2 bases; junction bases outside the gene matches: 6. Germline assignment: CDR1 SGHRS and CDR2 YFSETQ. CDR3 loop: CASSAGTSGGSQETQYF. CDR3 coding DNA: TGCGCCAGCAGCGCGGGGACTAGCGGGGGGTCACAAGAGACCCAGTACTTC.

The rearrangement uses TRBV27 and TRBJ1-2; 12 bases are shared with TRBD1. CDR1 and CDR2 (germline): MNHEY, SMNVEV (reference sequence). The CDR3 totals 17 residues. Trimming at V came to 8 bases and at J to 8 bases, leaving 18 bases not matched to a gene. The DNA of the CDR3 is TGTGCCAGCGGTGTAATCGGGGACAGGGGGCTTTCTAGGGGCTACACCTTC. This gives the protein CASGVIGDRGLSRGYTF.

The gene calls are TRBV6-1 and TRBJ1-2; D unclear. The V gene's germline CDR1 is MNHNS and CDR2 SASEGT. V was cut by 2 bases and J by 6 bases, with 22 bases left in between. The CDR3 is made up of 17 amino acids. In DNA, the CDR3 is TGTGCCAGCAGTGAAAGCGTCGCCGGGAGATGGAAAAATGGCTACACCTTC. Translated: CASSESVAGRWKNGYTF.

The CDR3 nucleotides are TGTGCCAGCAGCTCGGACTATAACAATGAGCAGTTCTTC. Protein product: CASSSDYNNEQFF. J is TRBJ2-1 and V is TRBV27; D is perhaps TRBD2 (6 bases). Germline loops: CDR1 MNHEY, CDR2 SMNVEV (reference sequence). The CDR3 runs 13 residues. Trimming took off 6 bases at V and 5 bases at J, with 11 bases between the two ends.

The chain joins TRBV10-3 to TRBJ2-3; TRBD1 might be the D (6 bases). Germline V gene data show CDR1 as ENHRY and CDR2 as SYGVKD. V was cut by 2 bases and J by 4 bases, with 10 bases left in between. The CDR3 covers 14 residues. In DNA, the CDR3 is TGTGCCATCAGTGAGGAGGCAGGGGCAGATACGCAGTATTTT. It specifies CAISEEAGADTQYF.

The chain links TRBV6-5 to TRBJ1-2, with 7 bases lining up with TRBD1. The CDR3 runs 14 residues. Looked up from germline, CDR1 is MNHEY and CDR2 is SVGAGI. The V gene end was trimmed by 8 bases and the J gene end by 5 bases; junction bases not matched to a gene: 11. This chain's CDR3 is CASSTGIGFYGYTF. The CDR3 coding sequence is TGTGCCAGCTCGACAGGGATAGGTTTTTATGGCTACACCTTC.

The chain links TRBV19 to TRBJ2-4; 7 nucleotides match TRBD1. Germline V lookup: CDR1 LNHDA, CDR2 SQIVND (reference sequence). The CDR3 covers 16 residues. The junction had 5 bases not matched to a gene; V was cut back by 3 bases and J by 0 bases. The CDR3 region has the DNA TGTGCCAGTAGTATGGGACAGAGCCTAGCCAAAAACATTCAGTACTTC. It encodes CASSMGQSLAKNIQYF.

This rearrangement joins TRBV27 to TRBJ1-5, with TRBD1 matching 8 bases. The J segment lost 4 bases and the V segment lost 6 bases, leaving 5 bases of the junction unmatched. The CDR3 extends over 14 amino acids. Germline V gene data show CDR1 as MNHEY and CDR2 as SMNVEV (reference sequence). The CDR3 region has the DNA TGTGCCAGCAGGGGACAGGCTAATAATCAGCCCCAGCATTTT. It codes for CASRGQANNQPQHF.

V and J are TRBV19 and TRBJ1-2; TRBD1 might be the D (5 bases). The CDR3 is made up of 14 amino acids. Germline loops: CDR1 LNHDA, CDR2 SQIVND (reference sequence). The ends were cut back, 6 bases at V and 4 bases at J, with 15 bases in the middle. As DNA, the CDR3 is TGTGCCAGTAGGCATACAGGCTCCTCCTATGGCTACACCTTC. This codes for CASRHTGSSYGYTF.

J is TRBJ2-7 and V is TRBV7-3; 12 nucleotides match TRBD2. Germline assignment: CDR1 SGHTA and CDR2 FQGTGA. V lost 5 bases to trimming and J lost 8 bases; unmatched junction nucleotides: 7. CDR3 length equals 14 residues. As DNA, the CDR3 is TGTGCCAGCAGCGAGACTAGCGGGGGACCCCAGCAGTACTTC. This codes for CASSETSGGPQQYF.

The chain uses TRBV24-1 and TRBJ2-3, with D possibly being TRBD1 (6 bases). The V and J ends lost 4 bases and 4 bases respectively, with 11 bases between them. The germline gives CDR1 KGHDR, CDR2 SFDVKD. CDR3 size: 14 residues. CDR3 in amino acids: CATSDNRAADTQYF. CDR3 DNA: TGTGCCACCAGTGACAACAGGGCCGCAGATACGCAGTATTTT.

J is TRBJ1-1 and V is TRBV19; TRBD1 might be the D (5 bases). Germline CDR1 is LNHDA and CDR2 is SQIVND (reference sequence). The CDR3 is 13 amino acids. V was cut by 3 bases and J by 7 bases, with 12 bases left in between. CDR3 in DNA: TGTGCCAGTAGTATGCTAGGGGCCGTTGAAGCTTTCTTT. Translating it yields CASSMLGAVEAFF.

This clone was counted at least ten times. The V and J genes are TRBV28 and TRBJ2-2; TRBD2 agrees at 11 bases. From germline, CDR1 is MDHEN and CDR2 SYDVKM. V was clipped by 5 bases and J by 1 base; unmatched bases: 12. This CDR3 comprises 19 residues. The CDR3 sequence is CASSPMGLAVSGNTGELFF. CDR3 DNA sequence: TGTGCCAGCAGTCCAATGGGACTAGCGGTTAGTGGGAACACCGGGGAGCTGTTTTTT.

This chain connects TRBV3-1 (or the pseudogene TRBV3-2) to TRBJ1-2, with TRBD1 as a possible D gene (6 bases). V was shortened by 2 bases and J by 4 bases, with 14 bases between the two germline ends. Germline V gives CDR1 LGHDT, CDR2 YNNKEL (reference sequence). The CDR3 totals 15 residues. The CDR3 nucleotides are TGTGCCAGCAGCCAATACCGACAGGTTGGCTATGGCTACACCTTC. Protein sequence: CASSQYRQVGYGYTF.

The chain uses TRBV7-8 and TRBJ2-1; 12 bases are shared with TRBD2. Germline CDR1 and CDR2: SGHVS and FQNEAQ. The CDR3 is made up of 17 amino acids. Trimming took 5 bases from V and 4 from J; bases not matched to a gene: 9. The CDR3 nucleotides read TGTGCCAGCAGCAGACTAGCGGGGGACCCTTTGTACAATGAGCAGTTCTTC. It specifies CASSRLAGDPLYNEQFF.